The clone carrying this T cell receptor (beta chain) showed up many times. Its antigen remains unidentified. Germline V CDR1 and CDR2: SGHRS, YFSETQ. V was cut by 2 bases and J by 4 bases, with 13 bases left in between. The CDR3 runs to 14 residues. Researchers prepared the TCRbeta library using unique molecular identifiers, the study reports. TCRdb itself ran the PCR reads through MiXCR, one entry per CDR3 protein. This table holds approximately 500,000 distinct CDR3 sequences, approximately 10% found once. The data were taken from a study of T-cell reconstitution after alpha-beta-depleted transplantation in children. Findings and caveats of the study: Newly produced T cells mostly provided counts and TCRbeta diversity after one year, as hyperexpanded clones declined. By about two months after transplant, alpha-beta T cells reportedly arose from several hundred graft clones that had expanded.

This specimen was PBMCs, taken before TCRalphabeta/CD19-depleted stem cell transplant. The sequence was collected from a child aged 2 to 10 with inherited bone marrow failure, due to receive a stem cell transplant. This chain joins TRBV5-1 and TRBJ2-7; the D gene is possibly TRBD1 (5 bases). DNA for the CDR3: TGCGCCAGCAGCTTAGGCAGGGCGGTGTACGAGCAGTACTTC. Protein product: CASSLGRAVYEQYF. Filled out from reference TRBV5-1 and TRBJ2-7, the complete variable domain reads KAGVTQTPRYLIKTRGQQVTLSCSPISGHRSVSWYQQTPGQGLQFLFEYFSETQRNKGNFPGRFSGRQFSNSRSEMNVSTLELGDSALYLCASSLGRAVYEQYFGPGTRLTVT.